This T cell receptor beta chain was recovered during a study of Ad26.COV2.S vaccination and SARS-CoV-2 variants. Study-level information: Participant was drawn from the COV1001 Ad26.COV2.S trial arm. Ad26.COV2.S was injected intramuscularly once or twice, 56 days apart.

TCRdb keeps only in-frame clones here, not all; method: immunoSEQ multiplex PCR. Of around 500,000 clones detected, approximately 90% appear once; the ten largest clones hold about 1.5%. The CDR3 loop spans 21 amino acids. With 0 bases clipped from V and 7 bases from J, the junction kept 19 bases outside the gene matches. Germline assignment: CDR1 LNHDA and CDR2 SQIVND (reference sequence). Stated treatment: roughly 20 received Ad26.COV2.S at low or high dose, single or two shots; about five received placebo; per-sample allocation not given. The samples were gathered on day 63 after the first injection of vaccine or placebo. Whoever gave the sample was an adult aged 18-55 years in Boston. The shot given was an Ad26 vector that makes Wuhan-strain SARS-CoV-2 spike. This clone was seen a single time.

The sequence was obtained from a person between 18 and 60 years old who received the Ad26.COV2.S COVID-19 vaccine or a placebo. The source material was peripheral blood, sampled in a trial of Ad26.COV2.S vaccine versus placebo. The chain couples TRBV19 to TRBJ1-6, with 9 bases aligning to TRBD1. The CDR3 DNA follows: TGTGCCAGTAGTATAGACTCTCGTCGGGGGACAGGGAAGGTGGGAAATTCACCCCTCCACTTT. It specifies CASSIDSRRGTGKVGNSPLHF.